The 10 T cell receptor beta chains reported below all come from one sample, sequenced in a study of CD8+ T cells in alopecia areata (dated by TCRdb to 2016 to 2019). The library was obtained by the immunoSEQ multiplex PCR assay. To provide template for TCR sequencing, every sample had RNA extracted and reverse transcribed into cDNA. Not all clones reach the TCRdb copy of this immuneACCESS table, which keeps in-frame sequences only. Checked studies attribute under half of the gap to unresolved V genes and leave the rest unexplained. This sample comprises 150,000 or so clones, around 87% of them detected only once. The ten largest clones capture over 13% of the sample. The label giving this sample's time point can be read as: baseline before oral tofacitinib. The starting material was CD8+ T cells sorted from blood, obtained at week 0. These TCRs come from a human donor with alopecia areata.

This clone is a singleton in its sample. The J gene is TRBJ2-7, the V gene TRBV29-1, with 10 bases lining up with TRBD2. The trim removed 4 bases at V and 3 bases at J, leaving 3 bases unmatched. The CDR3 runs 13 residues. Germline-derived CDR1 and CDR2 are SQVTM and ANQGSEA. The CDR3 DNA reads TGCAGCGTTGCCGGGACTAGCGTCTACGAGCAGTACTTC. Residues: CSVAGTSVYEQYF.

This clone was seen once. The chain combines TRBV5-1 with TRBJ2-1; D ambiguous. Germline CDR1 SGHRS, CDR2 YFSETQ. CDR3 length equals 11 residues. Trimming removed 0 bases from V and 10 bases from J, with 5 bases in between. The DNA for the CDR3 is TGCGCCAGCAGCTTGGGTGGGGAGCAGTTCTTC. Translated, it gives CASSLGGEQFF.

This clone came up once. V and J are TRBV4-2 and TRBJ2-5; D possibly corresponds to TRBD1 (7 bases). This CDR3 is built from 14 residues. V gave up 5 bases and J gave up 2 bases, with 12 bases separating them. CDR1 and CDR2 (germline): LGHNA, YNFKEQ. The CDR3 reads CASSDPGGQETQYF. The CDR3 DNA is TGTGCCAGCAGCGACCCAGGGGGGCAAGAGACCCAGTACTTC.

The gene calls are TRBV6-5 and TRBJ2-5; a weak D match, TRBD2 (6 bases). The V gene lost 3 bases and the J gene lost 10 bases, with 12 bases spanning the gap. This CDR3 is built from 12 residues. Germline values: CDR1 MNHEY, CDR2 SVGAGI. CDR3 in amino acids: CASSYGGKGQYF. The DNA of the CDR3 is TGTGCCAGCAGTTATGGAGGGAAAGGCCAGTACTTC.

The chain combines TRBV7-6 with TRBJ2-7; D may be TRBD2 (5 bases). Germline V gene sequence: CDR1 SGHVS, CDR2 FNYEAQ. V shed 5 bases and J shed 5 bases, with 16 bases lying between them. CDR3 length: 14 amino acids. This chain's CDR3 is CASSVNGNVDEQYF. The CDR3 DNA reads TGTGCCAGCAGCGTAAACGGGAATGTGGACGAGCAGTACTTC.

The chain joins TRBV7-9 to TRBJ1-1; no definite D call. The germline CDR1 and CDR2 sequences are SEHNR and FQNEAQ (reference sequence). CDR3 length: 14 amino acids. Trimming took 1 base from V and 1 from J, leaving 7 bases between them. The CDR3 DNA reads TGTGCCAGCAGCTTAGGGTCAGGGAACACTGAAGCTTTCTTT. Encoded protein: CASSLGSGNTEAFF.

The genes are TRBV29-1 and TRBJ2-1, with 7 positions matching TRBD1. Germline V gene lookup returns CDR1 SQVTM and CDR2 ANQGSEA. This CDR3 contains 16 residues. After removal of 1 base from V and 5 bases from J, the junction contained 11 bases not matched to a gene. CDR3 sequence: CSVEGSGGPKNNEQFF. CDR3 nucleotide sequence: TGCAGCGTTGAAGGGTCAGGGGGTCCGAAGAACAATGAGCAGTTCTTC.

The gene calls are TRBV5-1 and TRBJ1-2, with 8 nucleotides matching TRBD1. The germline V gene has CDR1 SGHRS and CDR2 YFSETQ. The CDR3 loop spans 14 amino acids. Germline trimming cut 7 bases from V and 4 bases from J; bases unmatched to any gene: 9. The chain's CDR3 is CASRRQGSGYGYTF. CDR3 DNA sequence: TGCGCCAGCCGGCGACAGGGGTCGGGCTATGGCTACACCTTC. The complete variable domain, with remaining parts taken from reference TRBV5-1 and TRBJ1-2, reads KAGVTQTPRYLIKTRGQQVTLSCSPISGHRSVSWYQQTPGQGLQFLFEYFSETQRNKGNFPGRFSGRQFSNSRSEMNVSTLELGDSALYLCASRRQGSGYGYTFGSGTRLTVV.

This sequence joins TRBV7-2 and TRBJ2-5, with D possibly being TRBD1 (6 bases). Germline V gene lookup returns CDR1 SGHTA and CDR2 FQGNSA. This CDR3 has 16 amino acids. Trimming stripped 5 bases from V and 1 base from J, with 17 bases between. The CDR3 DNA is TGTGCCAGCAGCGAACCGACACAGGGCCTCCAAGAGACCCAGTACTTC. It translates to CASSEPTQGLQETQYF. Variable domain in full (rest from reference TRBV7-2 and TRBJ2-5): GAGVSQSPSNKVTEKGKDVELRCDPISGHTALYWYRQSLGQGLEFLIYFQGNSAPDKSGLPSDRFSAERTGGSVSTLTIQRTQQEDSAVYLCASSEPTQGLQETQYFGPGTRLLVL.

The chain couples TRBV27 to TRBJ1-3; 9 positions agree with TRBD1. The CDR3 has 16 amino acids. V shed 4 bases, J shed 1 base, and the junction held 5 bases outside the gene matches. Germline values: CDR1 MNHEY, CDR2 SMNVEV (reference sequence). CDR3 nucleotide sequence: TGTGCCAGCAGTTCCCGGGACAGGGAGTCTGGAAACACCATATATTTT. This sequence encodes CASSSRDRESGNTIYF.